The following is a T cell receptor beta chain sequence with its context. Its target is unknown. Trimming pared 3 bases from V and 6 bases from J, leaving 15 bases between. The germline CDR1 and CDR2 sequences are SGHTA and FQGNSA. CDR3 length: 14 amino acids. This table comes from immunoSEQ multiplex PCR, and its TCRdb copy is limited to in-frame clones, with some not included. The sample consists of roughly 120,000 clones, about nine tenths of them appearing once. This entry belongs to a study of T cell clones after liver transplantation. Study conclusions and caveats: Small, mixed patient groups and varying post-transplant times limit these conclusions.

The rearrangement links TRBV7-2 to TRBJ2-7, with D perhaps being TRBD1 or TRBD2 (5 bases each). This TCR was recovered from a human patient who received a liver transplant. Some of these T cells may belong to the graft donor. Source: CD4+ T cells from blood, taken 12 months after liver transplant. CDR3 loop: CASSLRAGYSEQYF. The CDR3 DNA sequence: TGTGCCAGCAGCTTGCGGGCAGGGTACTCCGAGCAGTACTTC.